The present T cell receptor beta chain was sequenced within a study of breast tumors, draining lymph nodes, adjacent tissues. From the multiplex PCR reads, TCRdb called clonotypes with MiXCR, one entry per CDR3 protein. The sample gives tens of thousands of distinct CDR3 sequences, less than 55% of which show up once; under 12% is in the top ten. This CDR3 is built from 17 residues. Germline trimming cut 3 bases from V and 6 bases from J; bases unmatched to any gene: 12. A remark on this clonotype: A much larger clone lies one base from this, so it may be a read error. This CDR3 is missing its conserved last phenylalanine or tryptophan, likely due to a read error.

The sample was breast tumor tissue. This receptor was identified in a female donor with breast cancer. Some clones in this sample may be carry-over from other donors' samples. This chain connects TRBV12-3 or TRBV12-4 to TRBJ2-2, with 8 positions matching TRBD2. The CDR3 spells CASSFSFWREEAGELFS. DNA for the CDR3: TGTGCCAGCAGTTTCAGCTTTTGGCGGGAGGAGGCCGGGGAGCTGTTTTCT.